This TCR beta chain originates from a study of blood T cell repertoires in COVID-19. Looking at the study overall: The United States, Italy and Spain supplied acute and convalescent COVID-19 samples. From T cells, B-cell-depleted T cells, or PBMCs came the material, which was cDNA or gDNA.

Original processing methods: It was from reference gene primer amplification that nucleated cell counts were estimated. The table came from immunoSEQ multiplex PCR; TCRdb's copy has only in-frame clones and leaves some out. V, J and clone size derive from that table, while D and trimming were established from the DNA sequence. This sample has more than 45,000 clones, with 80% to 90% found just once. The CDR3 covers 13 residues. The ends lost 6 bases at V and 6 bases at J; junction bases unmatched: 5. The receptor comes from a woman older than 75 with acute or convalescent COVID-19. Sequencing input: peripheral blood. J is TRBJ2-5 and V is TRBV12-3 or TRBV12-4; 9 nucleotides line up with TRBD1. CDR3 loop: CASSPGQGQTQYF. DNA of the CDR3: TGTGCCAGCAGCCCGGGACAGGGCCAGACCCAGTACTTC.